This TCR beta chain derives from a study of CD8 T cells in ankylosing spondylitis. The CDR3 runs 13 residues. The V end lost 2 bases, the J end lost 5 bases, and 7 bases lay between the germline ends. This clonotype was found many times. Antigen: not known. Via MiXCR, TCRdb re-called the 5' RACE reads, giving one row per CDR3 protein. The sample carries 200,000 to 250,000 distinct CDR3 sequences, roughly 10% recorded once. General study results and limits: Characteristic of ankylosing spondylitis blood, it appeared, was a TCR beta motif comprising about 8 highly homologous variants. The authors reported significant enrichment of disease-linked clones in matched ankylosing spondylitis synovial fluid.

The chain uses TRBV12-3 or TRBV12-4 and TRBJ2-1, with D uncertain. The sequence was obtained from a male donor with ankylosing spondylitis or in good health (not recorded which). Sequencing was done on a sample of blood, either unsorted or a sorted T cell fraction (not recorded which). Here the CDR3 DNA reads TGTGCCAGCAGTTTAAATACAGACAATGAGCAGTTCTTC. Its protein is CASSLNTDNEQFF.